The 7 T cell receptor beta chains listed next were all sequenced from one sample in a study of cytomegalovirus exposure and HLA in healthy donors. Amplification used 60 Vbeta primers and 13 Jbeta primers. Measured with immunoSEQ multiplex PCR; TCRdb has only the in-frame clones, and not every one. The sample yields about 130,000 clones, roughly 80% seen once. Input material: PBMCs. The receptor source for this set is a young man in good health and CMV-seropositive.

The rearrangement joins TRBV6-6 to TRBJ2-5; a possible D gene is TRBD1 (6 bases). Germline V CDR1 and CDR2: MNHNY, SVGAGI (reference sequence). CDR3 length: 15 amino acids. The V and J ends lost 0 bases and 5 bases respectively, with 13 bases between them. CDR3 in DNA: TGTGCCAGCAGTTACTCTTACAGGGTCGGGGAGACCCAGTACTTC. Its translation: CASSYSYRVGETQYF.

The chain uses TRBV9 and TRBJ1-1; D gene ambiguous. The CDR3 runs 13 residues. Germline V CDR1 and CDR2: SGDLS, YYNGEE. Trimming took 0 bases from V and 2 from J, leaving 5 bases between them. The CDR3 DNA reads TGTGCCAGCAGCGTAGGGAGAAACACTGAAGCTTTCTTT. It encodes CASSVGRNTEAFF.

This chain links TRBV5-4 with TRBJ1-1; TRBD1 matches 8 bases. V was clipped by 0 bases and J by 6 bases; unmatched bases: 10. The CDR3 runs to 16 residues. Germline CDR1 is SGHNT and CDR2 is YYREEE (reference sequence). DNA of the CDR3: TGTGCCAGCAGCTTGGGGAGACAGGGGAGAATGGCTGAAGCTTTCTTT. It specifies CASSLGRQGRMAEAFF. The full variable domain, with the rest looked up from reference TRBV5-4 and TRBJ1-1, is ETGVTQSPTHLIKTRGQQVTLRCSSQSGHNTVSWYQQALGQGPQFIFQYYREEENGRGNFPPRFSGLQFPNYSSELNVNALELDDSALYLCASSLGRQGRMAEAFFGQGTRLTVV.

The genes are TRBV5-4 and TRBJ1-1; TRBD1 matches at 7 bases. The V gene end was trimmed by 5 bases and the J gene end by 2 bases; junction bases not matched to a gene: 6. CDR3 size: 14 residues. The V gene's germline CDR1 is SGHNT and CDR2 YYREEE (reference sequence). CDR3 nucleotides: TGTGCCAGCAGTCGCCGGGACAGCAACACTGAAGCTTTCTTT. Its translation is CASSRRDSNTEAFF.

V is TRBV4-3 and J is TRBJ2-2; 9 bases line up with TRBD1. This CDR3 region has 17 residues. V shed 4 bases and J 5 bases; nucleotides not matched to a gene: 11. Germline V gene sequence: CDR1 LGHNA, CDR2 YSLEER. Here the CDR3 reads CASSPDGQGIRTGELFF. CDR3 nucleotide sequence: TGCGCCAGCAGCCCAGACGGACAGGGGATCAGGACCGGGGAGCTGTTTTTT.

This clone was seen only once. V and J are TRBV7-9 and TRBJ2-3; D remains unclear. V was shortened by 3 bases and J by 2 bases, with 6 bases between the two germline ends. The CDR3 is 13 amino acids. Looked up from germline, CDR1 is SEHNR and CDR2 is FQNEAQ (reference sequence). In nucleotides, the CDR3 is TGTGCCAGCAGCTTTAGAGACACAGATACGCAGTATTTT. Amino acid sequence: CASSFRDTDTQYF.

The chain combines TRBV19 with TRBJ2-7, with TRBD2 as a possible D gene (6 bases). From germline, CDR1 is LNHDA and CDR2 SQIVND (reference sequence). V lost 4 bases and J lost 2, with 18 bases in between. The CDR3 covers 16 residues. The CDR3 nucleotides are TGTGCCAGTAGTAGAGGCGGGACTCGTGAAACCTACGAGCAGTACTTC. Its translation is CASSRGGTRETYEQYF.